Following are 4 T cell receptor beta chains from one sample sequenced in a study of blood T cell repertoires in COVID-19 (dated by TCRdb to between 2020 and 2021). The library relied on the immunoSEQ multiplex PCR assay. The clones in this table, taken by TCRdb from immuneACCESS, are in-frame only. Not every clone is retained; where verified, under half of the shortfall comes from an unresolved V gene, and the cause of the rest is unknown. The sample table records about 130,000 clones; 60% to 75% of these occur just once. 1.9% of the sample lies in the top ten. The sample consisted of peripheral blood. The receptors were gathered from a woman in her 70s with acute or convalescent COVID-19.

The sample holds one count of this clone. The rearrangement joins TRBV7-6 to TRBJ2-3, with D possibly being TRBD2 (6 bases). This CDR3 is built from 15 residues. Trimming stripped 1 base from V and 3 bases from J, with 11 bases between. Germline-derived CDR1 and CDR2 are SGHVS and FNYEAQ. CDR3 region: CASSLGASVTDTQYF. CDR3 nucleotides: TGTGCCAGCAGCTTAGGGGCTAGCGTGACAGATACGCAGTATTTT.

Written as DNA, the CDR3 is TGTGCCAGTAGCGGAGAAAGGGGGCTACGGGAGACCCAGTACTTC. It translates to CASSGERGLRETQYF. The rearrangement joins TRBV19 to TRBJ2-5; 7 bases fit TRBD1. V trimming: 6 bases; J trimming: 5 bases; junction bases outside the gene matches: 12. Germline values: CDR1 LNHDA, CDR2 SQIVND (reference sequence). CDR3 length: 15 amino acids.

A word on this clone: Germline and junction disagree at one end, which may indicate a read error. The J gene is TRBJ2-3, the V gene TRBV7-7; D is uncertain. Germline CDR1 SSHAT, CDR2 FNYEAQ (reference sequence). This CDR3 has 15 amino acids. In DNA form, the CDR3 reads TGTGCTAGCAGCTTAGATTCGAGAGGCACAGATACGCAGTATTTT. It is translated as CASSLDSRGTDTQYF. The complete variable domain, with remaining parts taken from reference TRBV7-7 and TRBJ2-3, reads GAGVSQSPRYKVTKRGQDVTLRCDPISSHATLYWYQQALGQGPEFLTYFNYEAQPDKSGLPSDRFSAERPEGSISTLTIQRTEQRDSAMYRCASSLDSRGTDTQYFGPGTRLTVL.

The chain couples TRBV10-3 to TRBJ1-6, with D possibly TRBD1 on 5 matching bases. The germline gives CDR1 ENHRY, CDR2 SYGVKD. V lost 6 bases and J lost 1, with 10 bases in between. This CDR3 comprises 15 residues. Here the CDR3 DNA reads TGTGCCATCAGAAGGGGCGCATCCTATAATTCACCCCTCCACTTT. Its protein is CAIRRGASYNSPLHF.